Below are 30 T cell receptor beta chains sequenced from a single sample in a study of CXCR3-negative and CXCR3-positive naive CD8 T cells. Through 5' RACE with UMI labels, the TRB cDNA libraries were prepared. TCRdb reprocessed the 5' RACE reads and keeps a single row for each CDR3 protein, giving no DNA. This listing includes 150,000 or so distinct CDR3 sequences. The sequenced sample consisted of naive CXCR3- CD8+ T cells from blood. Subset of the sample: CD45RO-CCR7+CD27+CD95- naive CD8+ T cells lacking CXCR3 (TNR3-). Every receptor here comes from a human donor in good health. Some clones in this sample may be carry-over from other donors' samples.

The genes are TRBV9 and TRBJ2-1; the D gene TCRdb calls, TRBD1, cannot be checked with no DNA. The CDR3 has 17 residues. Germline lookup yields CDR1 SGDLS and CDR2 YYNGEE. CDR3: CASSRAAPASRNNEQFF. Complete variable domain (other parts from reference TRBV9 and TRBJ2-1): DSGVTQTPKHLITATGQRVTLRCSPRSGDLSVYWYQQSLDQGLQFLIQYYNGEERAKGNILERFSAQQFPDLHSELNLSSLELGDSALYFCASSRAAPASRNNEQFFGPGTRLTVL.

This chain joins TRBV7-9 and TRBJ2-2; TCRdb's assignment of TRBD2 cannot be checked, as there is no DNA. This CDR3 comprises 16 residues. Germline CDR1 and CDR2: SEHNR and FQNEAQ (reference sequence). CDR3 loop: CASSTGTSTNTGELFF. The full variable domain, rest sourced from reference TRBV7-9 and TRBJ2-2, is DTGVSQNPRHKITKRGQNVTFRCDPISEHNRLYWYRQTLGQGPEFLTYFQNEAQLEKSRLLSDRFSAERPKGSFSTLEIQRTEQGDSAMYLCASSTGTSTNTGELFFGEGSRLTVL.

The chain combines TRBV4-1 with TRBJ2-1. This CDR3 has 16 amino acids. Germline lookup yields CDR1 MGHRA and CDR2 YSYEKL. CDR3 sequence: CASSQEVLGSYNEQFF.

The V gene is TRBV12-3 or TRBV12-4, the J gene TRBJ2-5; TCRdb indicates TRBD1, and absent DNA this call remains unverified. This CDR3 is built from 13 residues. CDR3: CASSGTGVVAQYF.

This sequence joins TRBV5-1 and TRBJ2-5; TCRdb's D gene call, TRBD1, goes unchecked for lack of DNA. The CDR3 length is 16 residues. Germline V gives CDR1 SGHRS, CDR2 YFSETQ. CDR3 in amino acids: CASSFAGGAIRETQYF.

The chain carries TRBV29-1 and TRBJ2-3; TCRdb calls TRBD2, which cannot be checked without DNA. Germline V gene sequence: CDR1 SQVTM, CDR2 ANQGSEA. The CDR3 consists of 14 residues. The CDR3 reads CSVEGGAHTDTQYF.

The chain has TRBV4-3 and TRBJ2-5; TCRdb's D call, TRBD2, is unchecked because there is no DNA. CDR1 is LGHNA, CDR2 YSLEER, per germline. This CDR3 is 16 amino acids long. The CDR3 loop is CASSQEHSPTQETQYF.

The rearrangement joins TRBV11-2 to TRBJ2-2. Germline CDR1 reads SGHAT; CDR2 reads FQNNGV. This CDR3 has 15 residues. The CDR3 region is CASSLGRYQPGELFF.

This CDR3 is CSVAGTSNTGELFF. The chain links TRBV29-1 to TRBJ2-2; TCRdb indicates TRBD1, and absent DNA this call remains unverified. From germline, CDR1 is SQVTM and CDR2 ANQGSEA. The CDR3 is 14 amino acids.

The chain is built from TRBV7-9 and TRBJ2-1; TCRdb outputs TRBD1, but without DNA this stays unchecked. The CDR3 totals 15 residues. Germline CDR1 SEHNR, CDR2 FQNEAQ (reference sequence). This CDR3 reads CASSPRQGSNNEQFF.

The chain is built from TRBV25-1 and TRBJ1-3; checking the TCRdb D call of TRBD1 is not possible without DNA. The CDR3 loop spans 16 amino acids. Germline V gene lookup returns CDR1 MGHDK and CDR2 SYGVNS. The CDR3 reads CASSQGGPGSGNTIYF. The full variable domain, completed using reference TRBV25-1 and TRBJ1-3, is EADIYQTPRYLVIGTGKKITLECSQTMGHDKMYWYQQDPGMELHLIHYSYGVNSTEKGDLSSESTVSRIRTEHFPLTLESARPSHTSQYLCASSQGGPGSGNTIYFGEGSWLTVV.

The V and J genes are TRBV7-8 and TRBJ2-1. The CDR3 sequence is 14 residues long. In germline, CDR1 is SGHVS, CDR2 FQNEAQ. CDR3 in amino acids: CASSLAAVGNEQFF. The whole variable domain, filled in from reference TRBV7-8 and TRBJ2-1, reads GAGVSQSPRYKVAKRGQDVALRCDPISGHVSLFWYQQALGQGPEFLTYFQNEAQLDKSGLPSDRFFAERPEGSVSTLKIQRTQQEDSAVYLCASSLAAVGNEQFFGPGTRLTVL.

The chain uses TRBV15 and TRBJ1-1; TCRdb calls TRBD1, which cannot be checked without DNA. Germline assignment: CDR1 LNHNV and CDR2 YYDKDF (reference sequence). This CDR3 has 16 amino acids. The CDR3 here is CATSRGRQGRNTEAFF.

The chain has TRBV6-5 and TRBJ1-5. The CDR3 sequence is 13 residues long. CDR1 and CDR2 (germline): MNHEY, SVGAGI. CDR3 protein: CASSYRGHQPQHF.

V usage is TRBV29-1 and J usage is TRBJ2-5; TCRdb picks TRBD1, but there is no DNA to check that call. From germline, CDR1 is SQVTM and CDR2 ANQGSEA. The CDR3 contains 13 residues. CDR3 residues: CSAIQGLEETQYF.

V gene TRBV4-3 combines with J gene TRBJ2-2; TCRdb's D call of TRBD1 is untestable without DNA. The CDR3 runs to 17 residues. Germline loops: CDR1 LGHNA, CDR2 YSLEER. CDR3 protein: CASSQPRQGANTGELFF.

J is TRBJ1-1 and V is TRBV5-5. Germline assignment: CDR1 SGHKS and CDR2 YYEKEE (reference sequence). The CDR3 is 16 amino acids. The CDR3 region is CASSRETSKGRAEAFF. The full variable domain, its missing parts supplied by reference TRBV5-5 and TRBJ1-1, is DAGVTQSPTHLIKTRGQQVTLRCSPISGHKSVSWYQQVLGQGPQFIFQYYEKEERGRGNFPDRFSARQFPNYSSELNVNALLLGDSALYLCASSRETSKGRAEAFFGQGTRLTVV.

The CDR3 protein is CASSLQNPYNSPLHF. J is TRBJ1-6 and V is TRBV5-1. Germline values: CDR1 SGHRS, CDR2 YFSETQ. The CDR3 has 15 amino acids.

The rearrangement joins TRBV29-1 to TRBJ2-7; absent DNA, TCRdb's TRBD1 call cannot be checked. The CDR3 extends over 14 amino acids. Germline values: CDR1 SQVTM, CDR2 ANQGSEA. The CDR3 sequence is CSVDWSDGAMEQYF.

This chain uses TRBV4-3 with TRBJ2-1; TCRdb returns TRBD1, unconfirmable since there is no DNA. CDR1 LGHNA and CDR2 YSLEER come from the germline V gene. This CDR3 is built from 18 residues. CDR3 sequence reads: CASSQDKGAGDPYNEQFF.

The chain couples TRBV2 to TRBJ2-7. Germline-derived CDR1 and CDR2 are SNHLY and FYNNEI. CDR3 size: 14 residues. The chain's CDR3 is CASSELGSLVGQYF.

The chain links TRBV7-7 to TRBJ2-1. Germline lookup yields CDR1 SSHAT and CDR2 FNYEAQ (reference sequence). This CDR3 comprises 12 residues. This chain's CDR3 is CASSPDANEQFF.

The chain has TRBV9 and TRBJ2-7; with no DNA, the TCRdb D assignment of TRBD1 cannot be verified. Germline V gene data show CDR1 as SGDLS and CDR2 as YYNGEE. The CDR3 sequence is 14 residues long. The CDR3 region is CASSFGTGLSEQYF. Full variable domain (rest looked up from reference TRBV9 and TRBJ2-7): DSGVTQTPKHLITATGQRVTLRCSPRSGDLSVYWYQQSLDQGLQFLIQYYNGEERAKGNILERFSAQQFPDLHSELNLSSLELGDSALYFCASSFGTGLSEQYFGPGTRLTVT.

The rearrangement uses TRBV6-2 or TRBV6-3 and TRBJ2-1; with no DNA, the TCRdb D assignment of TRBD2 cannot be verified. Germline CDR1 is MNHEY and CDR2 is SVGEGT. CDR3 size: 16 residues. CDR3 loop: CASSYPLAGSYNEQFF.

This chain uses TRBV20-1 with TRBJ2-7; the D gene TCRdb calls, TRBD1, cannot be checked with no DNA. The CDR3 length is 14 residues. Germline V gene sequence: CDR1 DFQATT, CDR2 SNEGSKA (reference sequence). CDR3 loop: CSASDRGLSYEQYF.

This chain links TRBV7-9 with TRBJ1-1. The CDR3 spans 14 residues. Germline V gene sequence: CDR1 SEHNR, CDR2 FQNEAQ (reference sequence). The CDR3 is CASSLVVTNTEAFF.

The V gene is TRBV7-2, the J gene TRBJ2-2; no DNA is available, so the TRBD1 call from TCRdb remains unchecked. The CDR3 sequence is 16 residues long. CDR1 is SGHTA and CDR2 is FQGNSA in the germline V gene. The CDR3 here is CASSWTGQGVPGELFF.

The rearrangement uses TRBV3-1 and TRBJ1-6; the D gene TCRdb calls, TRBD1, cannot be checked with no DNA. This CDR3 has 17 residues. Germline loops: CDR1 LGHDT, CDR2 YNNKEL (reference sequence). CDR3 sequence: CASSSAEAGDYNSPLHF.

The V call is TRBV7-9, the J call TRBJ2-1. CDR3 length: 16 amino acids. Germline CDR1 is SEHNR and CDR2 is FQNEAQ (reference sequence). The CDR3 sequence: CASSGQRSDSYNEQFF.

The V call is TRBV7-9, the J call TRBJ2-7. The CDR3 sequence is 14 residues long. The germline V gene encodes CDR1 SEHNR and CDR2 FQNEAQ (reference sequence). CDR3 amino acids: CASSLGMTSYEQYF.